The clone carrying this TCR beta chain showed up just once. Generated by immunoSEQ multiplex PCR, the TCRdb table keeps only in-frame clones and is missing some. Of 55,000 to 75,000 clones listed, approximately 80% are singletons. Germline CDR1 is SGHNT and CDR2 is YYREEE (reference sequence). The CDR3 length is 16 residues. The junction had 9 bases not matched to a gene; V was cut back by 5 bases and J by 2 bases. The data stem from a study of blood T cell repertoires in COVID-19. Study background: Specimens from acute and convalescent COVID-19 originated in the United States, Italy and Spain.

The clonotype was recovered from an elderly man with active COVID-19. This chain connects TRBV5-4 to TRBJ2-7; 11 bases agree with TRBD2. The specimen sequenced was peripheral blood. CDR3 DNA: TGTGCCAGCAGTCAACACTCGGGACTAGCGGCCTACGAGCAGTACTTC. As protein: CASSQHSGLAAYEQYF.